The 31 T cell receptor beta chains below come from one sample, sequenced in a study of T cell responses to AZD1222 COVID-19 vaccine. Sequenced by immunoSEQ multiplex PCR; TCRdb stores in-frame clones only, minus some. Of 100,000 to 150,000 clones in the sample, about nine tenths are singletons; the top ten hold approximately 1.5%. The sample in question was peripheral blood, obtained on day 0 of AZD1222 vaccination. Receptors originate from an adult in good health.

The gene calls are TRBV7-2 and TRBJ2-3; 11 bases are shared with TRBD1. Trimming removed 6 bases from V and 4 bases from J; junction bases left unmatched: 3. The CDR3 sequence is 14 residues long. Germline V CDR1 and CDR2: SGHTA, FQGNSA. This chain's CDR3 is CASRRTGGPDTQYF. CDR3 bases: TGTGCCAGCAGGCGGACAGGGGGCCCAGATACGCAGTATTTT.

J is TRBJ1-1 and V is TRBV28, with 9 bases aligning to TRBD1. Germline CDR1 reads MDHEN; CDR2 reads SYDVKM. V gave up 3 bases and J gave up 10 bases; unmatched junction bases: 3. The length of the CDR3 is 12 residues. The CDR3 DNA is TGTGCCAGCAGTTTGGACAGGGGATCAGCTTTCTTT. It specifies CASSLDRGSAFF.

Only a few counts were recorded for this clone. This chain connects TRBV10-3 to TRBJ2-7; 8 bases fit TRBD2. The germline V gene has CDR1 ENHRY and CDR2 SYGVKD. This CDR3 comprises 14 residues. Trimming cost V 4 bases and J 4 bases; bases outside gene matches: 6. The DNA of the CDR3 is TGTGCCATCAGTGCAATAGCGGGGTCTTACGAGCAGTACTTC. Its translation is CAISAIAGSYEQYF.

This chain uses TRBV10-3 with TRBJ2-5; D is uncertain. V lost 0 bases, J lost 3 bases, and 2 bases lay in between. Germline lookup yields CDR1 ENHRY and CDR2 SYGVKD. The CDR3 sequence is 12 residues long. The CDR3 nucleotides are TGTGCCATCAGTGAGTCCGAAGAGACCCAGTACTTC. Protein: CAISESEETQYF.

The genes are TRBV28 and TRBJ2-1; 14 bases match TRBD2. The V gene end was trimmed by 6 bases and the J gene end by 0 bases; junction bases not matched to a gene: 7. The CDR3 spans 18 residues. Germline values: CDR1 MDHEN, CDR2 SYDVKM. CDR3 residues: CASSSGLAGDLSYNEQFF. The CDR3 region has the DNA TGTGCCAGCAGCTCGGGACTAGCGGGGGACCTCTCCTACAATGAGCAGTTCTTC.

The chain has TRBV5-4 and TRBJ2-2; no reliable D call. Germline V gene lookup returns CDR1 SGHNT and CDR2 YYREEE (reference sequence). V was trimmed by 2 bases and J by 0 bases, leaving 8 bases between them. The CDR3 spans 15 residues. This chain's CDR3 is CASSLGLANTGELFF. In DNA, the CDR3 is TGTGCCAGCAGCTTAGGGCTAGCGAACACCGGGGAGCTGTTTTTT.

This clone was observed once. The V call is TRBV7-2, the J call TRBJ2-7; no reliable D call. This CDR3 contains 13 residues. The V gene's germline CDR1 is SGHTA and CDR2 FQGNSA. V lost 4 bases and J 6 bases, leaving 13 bases between the germline ends. The CDR3: CASSSTKTGEQYF. CDR3 nucleotides: TGTGCCAGCAGCTCCACCAAAACCGGCGAGCAGTACTTC.

The gene calls are TRBV28 and TRBJ1-4; possibly TRBD1 for D (6 bases). The CDR3 sequence is 17 residues long. V was trimmed by 5 bases and J by 0 bases, leaving 16 bases between them. Germline V CDR1 and CDR2: MDHEN, SYDVKM. The CDR3 loop is CASSPSWTVATNEKLFF. The DNA for the CDR3 is TGTGCCAGCAGTCCCTCTTGGACAGTTGCAACTAATGAAAAACTGTTTTTT.

The chain carries TRBV19 and TRBJ1-2, with TRBD1 matching over 7 bases. Germline CDR1 is LNHDA and CDR2 is SQIVND (reference sequence). This CDR3 spans 14 amino acids. V was clipped by 3 bases and J by 2 bases; unmatched bases: 3. CDR3 nucleotides: TGTGCCAGTAGTATTAGGGGACAGAACTATGGCTACACCTTC. Translating it yields CASSIRGQNYGYTF.

V gene TRBV28 combines with J gene TRBJ2-1; D might be TRBD2 (7 bases). The CDR3 has 16 residues. Germline CDR1 MDHEN, CDR2 SYDVKM. The V and J ends lost 2 bases and 12 bases respectively, with 23 bases between them. The CDR3: CASSLSRAGAPLGQFF. CDR3 bases: TGTGCCAGCAGTTTAAGTAGGGCGGGGGCTCCGTTGGGGCAGTTCTTC.

The V and J genes are TRBV4-1 and TRBJ1-1, with TRBD1 matching over 8 bases. The CDR3 spans 15 residues. Trimming took 4 bases from V and 4 from J; bases not matched to a gene: 8. Per germline, CDR1 MGHRA and CDR2 YSYEKL. The CDR3 spells CASSRKGQGGTEAFF. CDR3 nucleotides: TGCGCCAGCAGCCGGAAAGGACAGGGAGGCACTGAAGCTTTCTTT.

The V gene is TRBV23-1, the J gene TRBJ2-7; 9 bases align to TRBD2. TRBV23-1 is filed as an ORF, its function uncertain. This CDR3 is built from 17 residues. V was clipped by 2 bases and J by 4 bases; unmatched bases: 12. The CDR3 reads CASSQKSPGTSRYEQYF. In DNA form, the CDR3 reads TGCGCCAGCAGTCAAAAGTCCCCCGGGACTAGCAGGTACGAGCAGTACTTC.

V gene TRBV27 combines with J gene TRBJ2-7; 7 bases are a match to TRBD1. CDR3 length equals 15 residues. The germline gives CDR1 MNHEY, CDR2 SMNVEV (reference sequence). J lost 5 bases, V lost 1 base, and 8 bases had no gene match. CDR3 sequence reads: CASSLLGTEPHEQYF. The CDR3 coding sequence is TGTGCCAGCAGTTTATTGGGGACAGAACCCCACGAGCAGTACTTC.

This clone occurred a few times. This chain uses TRBV4-1 with TRBJ1-3; TRBD1 might be the D (6 bases). This CDR3 is built from 16 residues. Trimming removed 1 base from V and 1 base from J, with 11 bases in between. Germline V gene sequence: CDR1 MGHRA, CDR2 YSYEKL. The CDR3 loop reads CASSQGFTGSGNTIYF. CDR3 nucleotide sequence: TGCGCCAGCAGCCAAGGTTTCACAGGGTCTGGAAACACCATATATTTT.

This sequence joins TRBV4-1 and TRBJ2-1; possible D gene TRBD2, 6 bases. The CDR3 totals 13 residues. From germline, CDR1 is MGHRA and CDR2 YSYEKL. V was trimmed by 1 base and J by 8 bases, leaving 9 bases between them. The CDR3 region is CASSQGAGYEQFF. CDR3 coding DNA: TGCGCCAGCAGCCAAGGTGCGGGGTATGAGCAGTTCTTC.

Written as DNA, the CDR3 is TGCGCCAGCAGCTATCGACCGGGCGGGACTGAAGCTTTCTTT. This gives the protein CASSYRPGGTEAFF. The genes are TRBV5-1 and TRBJ1-1; D is ambiguous. Germline CDR1 SGHRS, CDR2 YFSETQ. The CDR3 sequence is 14 residues long. V dropped 3 bases and J dropped 5 bases, with 14 bases sitting between them.

The chain employs TRBV4-1 and TRBJ1-3; unclear D gene. Deletions cut 1 base from V and 0 bases from J, with 7 bases between. Germline V gene lookup returns CDR1 MGHRA and CDR2 YSYEKL. The CDR3 is 15 residues long. CDR3 sequence reads: CASSQALSSGNTIYF. Here the CDR3 DNA reads TGCGCCAGCAGCCAAGCCCTGAGCTCTGGAAACACCATATATTTT.

The CDR3: CASSLPPGGISQPQHF. CDR3 nucleotide sequence: TGTGCCAGCAGTTTACCCCCAGGGGGAATCAGTCAGCCCCAGCATTTT. V and J are TRBV27 and TRBJ1-5; TRBD1 matches 7 bases. The CDR3 contains 16 residues. With V trimmed by 2 bases and J by 6 bases, 10 bases remained unmatched. CDR1 MNHEY and CDR2 SMNVEV come from the germline V gene (reference sequence).

V and J are TRBV7-9 and TRBJ1-4; D gene unclear. V gave up 5 bases and J gave up 6 bases, with 13 bases separating them. Per germline, CDR1 SEHNR and CDR2 FQNEAQ (reference sequence). The CDR3 contains 14 residues. The CDR3 nucleotides read TGTGCCAGCAGCACCCGGGAAGAAGATGAAAAACTGTTTTTT. It translates to CASSTREEDEKLFF.

This clone was detected only a few times. The chain links TRBV12-3 or TRBV12-4 to TRBJ1-5; D is undetermined. The CDR3 consists of 13 residues. Trimming pared 3 bases from V and 4 bases from J, leaving 7 bases between. CDR3 in DNA: TGTGCCAGCAGTTTTCGGGTTAATCAGCCCCAGCATTTT. As protein: CASSFRVNQPQHF.

This rearrangement joins TRBV6-5 to TRBJ1-2; 9 bases are shared with TRBD1. CDR3 length equals 14 residues. CDR1 is MNHEY and CDR2 is SVGAGI in the germline V gene. The V and J ends lost 6 bases and 6 bases, in that order; junction bases with no gene match: 8. CDR3 region: CASSSPGQGHGYTF. The CDR3 DNA reads TGTGCCAGCAGCTCTCCGGGACAGGGACATGGCTACACCTTC.

The chain has TRBV18 and TRBJ2-2; perhaps TRBD2 as D (7 bases). Deletions cut 2 bases from V and 5 bases from J, with 18 bases between. Germline lookup yields CDR1 KGHSH and CDR2 LQKENI. The CDR3 covers 17 residues. The CDR3, as DNA: TGTGCCAGCTCACCATATCTACGGGGGGCGGAAACCGGGGAGCTGTTTTTT. It yields the protein CASSPYLRGAETGELFF.

The rearrangement joins TRBV6-5 to TRBJ1-3; 8 nucleotides line up with TRBD1. The CDR3 is made up of 15 amino acids. The germline CDR1 and CDR2 sequences are MNHEY and SVGAGI. The ends lost 4 bases at V and 6 bases at J; junction bases unmatched: 8. The CDR3 region is CASSLTRGLLNTIYF. CDR3 DNA sequence: TGTGCCAGCAGTTTAACCAGGGGGCTGTTAAACACCATATATTTT.

V usage is TRBV10-3 and J usage is TRBJ1-6, with TRBD1 as a possible D gene (6 bases). The CDR3 is 14 residues long. The ends were cut back, 3 bases at V and 9 bases at J, with 12 bases in the middle. Germline V gene sequence: CDR1 ENHRY, CDR2 SYGVKD. Here the CDR3 DNA reads TGTGCCATCAGTGAAGGGGACAACCCTTCACCCCTCCACTTT. Protein product: CAISEGDNPSPLHF.

The chain combines TRBV11-2 with TRBJ2-7, with D perhaps being TRBD1 or TRBD2 (5 bases each). CDR1 is SGHAT and CDR2 is FQNNGV in the germline V gene. The length of the CDR3 is 14 residues. V dropped 3 bases and J dropped 6 bases, with 15 bases sitting between them. The CDR3 spells CASSFGAARGEQYF. Written as DNA, the CDR3 is TGTGCCAGCAGCTTTGGAGCGGCGAGGGGCGAGCAGTACTTC.

In DNA form, the CDR3 reads TGTGCCAGCAGTTTCTCGGACAGGGGGGTACAGCCCCAGCATTTT. Translation gives CASSFSDRGVQPQHF. This chain joins TRBV28 and TRBJ1-5, with 10 positions matching TRBD1. Germline assignment: CDR1 MDHEN and CDR2 SYDVKM. This CDR3 spans 15 amino acids. J gave up 7 bases and V 3 bases, and 6 bases lay outside the gene matches.

This clone was counted between two and nine times. J is TRBJ2-5 and V is TRBV7-6; 7 bases match TRBD2. V trimming: 4 bases; J trimming: 4 bases; junction bases outside the gene matches: 9. CDR1 and CDR2 from the germline V gene are SGHVS and FNYEAQ. The CDR3 loop spans 15 amino acids. The CDR3 region has the DNA TGTGCCAGCAGCTCCCCCGGGGGGACGGGAGAGACCCAGTACTTC. It yields the protein CASSSPGGTGETQYF.

The CDR3 region is CASSSSGGTEKLFF. As DNA, the CDR3 is TGCGCCAGCAGCTCGTCGGGGGGAACGGAAAAACTGTTTTTT. The V gene is TRBV5-1, the J gene TRBJ1-4, with a weak D call TRBD1 (5 bases). The CDR3 contains 14 residues. From germline, CDR1 is SGHRS and CDR2 YFSETQ. V lost 3 bases to trimming and J lost 8 bases, with 14 bases between them. The full variable domain, with the rest looked up from reference TRBV5-1 and TRBJ1-4, is KAGVTQTPRYLIKTRGQQVTLSCSPISGHRSVSWYQQTPGQGLQFLFEYFSETQRNKGNFPGRFSGRQFSNSRSEMNVSTLELGDSALYLCASSSSGGTEKLFFGSGTQLSVL.

The chain is built from TRBV2 and TRBJ1-5; the D gene is possibly TRBD1 (5 bases). Between the trimmed V and J ends, which lost 8 bases and 0 bases, there was a span of 8 bases. The germline V gene has CDR1 SNHLY and CDR2 FYNNEI. The CDR3 is 13 residues long. Here the CDR3 reads CASGGYSNQPQHF. CDR3 nucleotides: TGTGCCAGCGGGGGGTATAGCAATCAGCCCCAGCATTTT.

This clone showed up just a few times. The CDR3 sequence: CSVEFTEAFF. The DNA of the CDR3 is TGCAGCGTTGAATTCACTGAAGCTTTCTTT. The V call is TRBV29-1, the J call TRBJ1-1; no definite D call. The germline gives CDR1 SQVTM, CDR2 ANQGSEA. V was pared by 2 bases and J by 4 bases, with 2 bases between. The CDR3 spans 10 residues.

CDR3 sequence reads: CASSILLSNQPQHF. The DNA for the CDR3 is TGTGCCAGTAGTATACTCCTCAGCAATCAGCCCCAGCATTTT. The chain links TRBV19 to TRBJ1-5; D gene ambiguous. V shed 2 bases and J shed 1 base, with 6 bases lying between them. From germline, CDR1 is LNHDA and CDR2 SQIVND (reference sequence). The CDR3 contains 14 residues.